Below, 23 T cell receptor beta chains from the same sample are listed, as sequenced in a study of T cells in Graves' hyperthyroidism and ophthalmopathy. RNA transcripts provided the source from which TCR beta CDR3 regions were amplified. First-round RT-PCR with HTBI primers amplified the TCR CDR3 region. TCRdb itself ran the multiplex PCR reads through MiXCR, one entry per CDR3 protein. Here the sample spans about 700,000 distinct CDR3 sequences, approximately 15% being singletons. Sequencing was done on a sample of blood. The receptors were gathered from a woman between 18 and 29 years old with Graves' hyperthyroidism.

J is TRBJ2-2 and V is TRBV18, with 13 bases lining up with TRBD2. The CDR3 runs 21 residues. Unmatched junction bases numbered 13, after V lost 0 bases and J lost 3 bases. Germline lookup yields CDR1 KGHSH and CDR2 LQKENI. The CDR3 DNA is TGTGCCAGCTCACCACCAAAGCTTGATGGACTAGCGGGAGTTCACACCGGGGAGCTGTTTTTT. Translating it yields CASSPPKLDGLAGVHTGELFF.

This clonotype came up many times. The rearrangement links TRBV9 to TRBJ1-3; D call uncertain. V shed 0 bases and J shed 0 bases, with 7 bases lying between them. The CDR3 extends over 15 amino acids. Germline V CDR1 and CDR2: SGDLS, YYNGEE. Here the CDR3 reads CASSVDGPSGNTIYF. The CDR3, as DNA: TGTGCCAGCAGCGTAGATGGACCCTCTGGAAACACCATATATTTT.

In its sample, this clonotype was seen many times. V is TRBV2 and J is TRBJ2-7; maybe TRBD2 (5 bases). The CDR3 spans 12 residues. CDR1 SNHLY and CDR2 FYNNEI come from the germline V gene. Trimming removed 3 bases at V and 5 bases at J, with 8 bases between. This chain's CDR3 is CASSDVGDEQYF. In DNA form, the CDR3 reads TGTGCCAGCAGTGACGTCGGGGACGAGCAGTACTTC.

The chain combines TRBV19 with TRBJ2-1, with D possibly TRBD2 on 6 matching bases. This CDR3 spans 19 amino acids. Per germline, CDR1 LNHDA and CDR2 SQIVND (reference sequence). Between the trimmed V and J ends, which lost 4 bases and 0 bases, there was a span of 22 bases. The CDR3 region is CASSRVGWGDPPSYNEQFF. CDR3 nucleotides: TGTGCCAGTAGTAGAGTCGGTTGGGGGGACCCCCCCTCCTACAATGAGCAGTTCTTC.

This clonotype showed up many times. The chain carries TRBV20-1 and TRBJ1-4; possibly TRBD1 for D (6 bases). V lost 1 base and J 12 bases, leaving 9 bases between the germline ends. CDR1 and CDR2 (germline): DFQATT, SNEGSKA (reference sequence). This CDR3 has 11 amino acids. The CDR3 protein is CSARGDTQLFF. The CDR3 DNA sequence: TGCAGTGCTAGAGGGGACACCCAACTGTTTTTT.

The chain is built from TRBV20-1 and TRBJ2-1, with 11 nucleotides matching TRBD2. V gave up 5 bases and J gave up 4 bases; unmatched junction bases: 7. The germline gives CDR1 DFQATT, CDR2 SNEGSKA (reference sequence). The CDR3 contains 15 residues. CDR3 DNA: TGCAGTGCTGACCCCGGGACTAGCGGATACAATGAGCAGTTCTTC. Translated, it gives CSADPGTSGYNEQFF.

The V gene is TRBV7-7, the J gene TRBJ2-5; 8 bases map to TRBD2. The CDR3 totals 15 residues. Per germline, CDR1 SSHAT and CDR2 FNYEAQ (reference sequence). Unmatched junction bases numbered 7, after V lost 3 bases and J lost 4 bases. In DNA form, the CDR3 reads TGTGCCAGCAGCTTGGGGACTAGAGAGAGAGAGACCCAGTACTTC. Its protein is CASSLGTRERETQYF.

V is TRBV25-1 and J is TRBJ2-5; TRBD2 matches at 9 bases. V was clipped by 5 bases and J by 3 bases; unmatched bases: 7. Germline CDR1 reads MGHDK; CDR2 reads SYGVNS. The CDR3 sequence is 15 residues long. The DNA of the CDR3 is TGTGCCAGCAGTCTGAAGCGGGAGGTGGAAGAGACCCAGTACTTC. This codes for CASSLKREVEETQYF.

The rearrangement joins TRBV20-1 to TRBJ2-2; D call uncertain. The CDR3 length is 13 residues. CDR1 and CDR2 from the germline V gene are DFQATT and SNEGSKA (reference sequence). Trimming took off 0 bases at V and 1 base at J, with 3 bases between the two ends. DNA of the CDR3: TGCAGTGCTAGAGATTTGAACACCGGGGAGCTGTTTTTT. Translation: CSARDLNTGELFF.

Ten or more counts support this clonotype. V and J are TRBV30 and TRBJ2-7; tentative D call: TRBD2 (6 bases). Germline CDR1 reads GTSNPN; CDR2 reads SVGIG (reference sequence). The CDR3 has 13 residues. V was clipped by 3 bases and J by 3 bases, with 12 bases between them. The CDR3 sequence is CAWSGTGFYEQYF. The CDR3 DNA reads TGTGCCTGGAGCGGGACTGGGTTCTACGAGCAGTACTTC.

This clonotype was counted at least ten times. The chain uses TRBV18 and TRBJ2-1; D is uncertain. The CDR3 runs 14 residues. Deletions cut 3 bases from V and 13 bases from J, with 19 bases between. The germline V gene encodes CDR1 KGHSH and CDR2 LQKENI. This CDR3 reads CASSPGRRGGTQFF. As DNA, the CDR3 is TGTGCCAGCTCACCGGGCAGGAGAGGCGGAACCCAGTTCTTC.

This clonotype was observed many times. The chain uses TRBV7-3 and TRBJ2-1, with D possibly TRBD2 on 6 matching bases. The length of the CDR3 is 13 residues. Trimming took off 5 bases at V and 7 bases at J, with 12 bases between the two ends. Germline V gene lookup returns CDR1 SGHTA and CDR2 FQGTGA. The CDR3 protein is CASSQGLLNEQFF. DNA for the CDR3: TGTGCCAGCAGCCAGGGACTCCTTAATGAGCAGTTCTTC.

The DNA for the CDR3 is TGTGCCAGCAGCTTAGGGTTTGGCGCGGGAGAGGAACCCTACAATGAGCAGTTCTTC. Protein: CASSLGFGAGEEPYNEQFF. This chain connects TRBV11-3 to TRBJ2-1, with 7 bases aligning to TRBD2. V lost 1 base and J lost 2; bases outside the gene matches: 14. The CDR3 loop spans 19 amino acids. Per the germline V gene, CDR1 is SGHNT and CDR2 is YENEEA.

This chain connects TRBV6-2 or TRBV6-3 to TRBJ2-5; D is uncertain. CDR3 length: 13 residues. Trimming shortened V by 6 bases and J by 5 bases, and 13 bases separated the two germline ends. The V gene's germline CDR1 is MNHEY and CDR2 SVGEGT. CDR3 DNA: TGTGCCAGCAGCCGCTACCAAATGGAGACCCAGTACTTC. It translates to CASSRYQMETQYF.

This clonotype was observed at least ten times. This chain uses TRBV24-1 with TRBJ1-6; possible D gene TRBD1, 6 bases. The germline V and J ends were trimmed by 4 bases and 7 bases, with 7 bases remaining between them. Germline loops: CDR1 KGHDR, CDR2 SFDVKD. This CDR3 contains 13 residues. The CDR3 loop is CATSETGNSPLHF. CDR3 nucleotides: TGTGCCACCAGTGAAACAGGGAATTCACCCCTCCACTTT.

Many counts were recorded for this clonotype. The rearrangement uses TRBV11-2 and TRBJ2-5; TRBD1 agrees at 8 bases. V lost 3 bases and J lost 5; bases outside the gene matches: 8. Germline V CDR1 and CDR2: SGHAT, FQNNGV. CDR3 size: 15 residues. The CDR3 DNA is TGTGCCAGCAGCTTGTCTACAGGGGGATACGAGACCCAGTACTTC. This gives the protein CASSLSTGGYETQYF. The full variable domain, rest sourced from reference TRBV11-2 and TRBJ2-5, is EAGVAQSPRYKIIEKRQSVAFWCNPISGHATLYWYQQILGQGPKLLIQFQNNGVVDDSQLPKDRFSAERLKGVDSTLKIQPAKLEDSAVYLCASSLSTGGYETQYFGPGTRLLVL.

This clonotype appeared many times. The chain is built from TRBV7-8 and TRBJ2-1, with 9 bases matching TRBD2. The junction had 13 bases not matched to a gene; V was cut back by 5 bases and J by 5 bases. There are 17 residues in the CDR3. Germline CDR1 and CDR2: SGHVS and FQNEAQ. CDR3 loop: CASSPGGPAGGHNEQFF. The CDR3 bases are TGTGCCAGCAGCCCGGGGGGACCAGCGGGAGGCCACAATGAGCAGTTCTTC. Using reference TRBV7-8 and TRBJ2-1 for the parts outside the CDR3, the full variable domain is GAGVSQSPRYKVAKRGQDVALRCDPISGHVSLFWYQQALGQGPEFLTYFQNEAQLDKSGLPSDRFFAERPEGSVSTLKIQRTQQEDSAVYLCASSPGGPAGGHNEQFFGPGTRLTVL.

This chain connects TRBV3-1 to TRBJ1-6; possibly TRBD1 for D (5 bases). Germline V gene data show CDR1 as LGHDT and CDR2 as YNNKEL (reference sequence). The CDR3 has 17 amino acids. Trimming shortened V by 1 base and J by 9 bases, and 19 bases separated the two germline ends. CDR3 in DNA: TGTGCCAGCAGCCAAGTGACAGACCTATCAAGAATTTCACCCCTCCACTTT. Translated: CASSQVTDLSRISPLHF.

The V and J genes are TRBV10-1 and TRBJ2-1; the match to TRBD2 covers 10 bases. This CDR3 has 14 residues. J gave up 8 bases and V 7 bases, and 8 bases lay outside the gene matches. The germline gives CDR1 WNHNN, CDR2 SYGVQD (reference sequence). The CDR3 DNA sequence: TGCGCCAGCATCCCGGGACTAGCGTTCGATGAGCAGTTCTTC. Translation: CASIPGLAFDEQFF.

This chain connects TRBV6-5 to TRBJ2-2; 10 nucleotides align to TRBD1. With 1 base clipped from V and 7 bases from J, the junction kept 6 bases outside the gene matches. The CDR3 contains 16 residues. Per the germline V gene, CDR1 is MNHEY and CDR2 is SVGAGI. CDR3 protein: CASSYFGTGDIGELFF. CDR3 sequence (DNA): TGTGCCAGCAGTTACTTTGGGACAGGGGATATCGGGGAGCTGTTTTTT.

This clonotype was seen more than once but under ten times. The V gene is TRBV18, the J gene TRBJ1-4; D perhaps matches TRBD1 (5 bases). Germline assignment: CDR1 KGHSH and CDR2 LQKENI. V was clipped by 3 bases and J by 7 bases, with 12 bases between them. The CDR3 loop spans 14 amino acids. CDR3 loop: CASSPRGLGEKLFF. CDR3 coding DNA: TGTGCCAGCTCACCGAGGGGATTAGGTGAAAAACTGTTTTTT.

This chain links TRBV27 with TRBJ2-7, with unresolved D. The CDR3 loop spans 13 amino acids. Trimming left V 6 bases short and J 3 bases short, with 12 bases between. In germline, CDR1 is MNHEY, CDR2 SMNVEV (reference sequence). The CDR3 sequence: CASSRTALYEQYF. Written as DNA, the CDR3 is TGTGCCAGCAGCCGGACGGCCCTCTACGAGCAGTACTTC.

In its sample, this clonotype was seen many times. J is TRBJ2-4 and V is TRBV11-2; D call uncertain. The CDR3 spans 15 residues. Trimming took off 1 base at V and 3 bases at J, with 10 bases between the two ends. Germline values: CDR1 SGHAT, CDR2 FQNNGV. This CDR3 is CASSLARAYKNIQYF. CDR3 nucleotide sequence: TGTGCCAGCAGCTTAGCCCGGGCGTACAAAAACATTCAGTACTTC.